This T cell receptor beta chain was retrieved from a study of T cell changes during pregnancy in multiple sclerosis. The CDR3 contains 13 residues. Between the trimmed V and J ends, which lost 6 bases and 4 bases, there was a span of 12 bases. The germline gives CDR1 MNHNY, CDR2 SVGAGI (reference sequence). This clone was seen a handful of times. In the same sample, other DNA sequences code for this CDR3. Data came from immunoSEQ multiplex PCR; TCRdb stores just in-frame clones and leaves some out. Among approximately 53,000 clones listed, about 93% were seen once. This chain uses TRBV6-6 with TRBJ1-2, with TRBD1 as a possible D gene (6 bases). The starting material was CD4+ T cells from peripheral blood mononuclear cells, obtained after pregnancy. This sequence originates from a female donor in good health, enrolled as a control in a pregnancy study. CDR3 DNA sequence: TGTGCCAGCAGGTTCGACAGGACCTATGGCTACACCTTC. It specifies CASRFDRTYGYTF.